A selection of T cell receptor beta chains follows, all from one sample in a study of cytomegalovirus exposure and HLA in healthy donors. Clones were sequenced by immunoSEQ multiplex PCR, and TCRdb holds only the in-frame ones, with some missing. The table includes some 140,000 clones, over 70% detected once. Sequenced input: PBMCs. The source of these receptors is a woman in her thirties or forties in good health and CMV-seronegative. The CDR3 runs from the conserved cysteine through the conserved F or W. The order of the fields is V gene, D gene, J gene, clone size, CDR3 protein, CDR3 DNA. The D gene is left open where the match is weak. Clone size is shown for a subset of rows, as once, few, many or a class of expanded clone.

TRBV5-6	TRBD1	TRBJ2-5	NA	CASSLLRDRVGTQYF	TGTGCCAGCAGCTTGCTCCGGGACAGGGTGGGGACCCAGTACTTC
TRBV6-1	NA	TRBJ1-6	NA	CASSETGSNSPLHF	TGTGCCAGCAGTGAAACAGGGTCCAATTCACCCCTCCACTTT
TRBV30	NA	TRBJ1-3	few	CAWSVGGSGNTIYF	TGTGCCTGGAGTGTTGGAGGGTCTGGAAACACCATATATTTT
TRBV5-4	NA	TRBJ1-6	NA	CASSLSRENSPLHF	TGTGCCAGCAGCTTGTCGAGGGAAAATTCACCCCTCCACTTT
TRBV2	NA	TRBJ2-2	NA	CASRHSSGPNTGELFF	TGTGCCAGCAGACATAGTAGCGGCCCGAACACCGGGGAGCTGTTTTTT
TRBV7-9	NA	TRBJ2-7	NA	CASSHIGGANPYEQYF	TGTGCCAGCAGCCACATCGGGGGAGCCAATCCCTACGAGCAGTACTTC
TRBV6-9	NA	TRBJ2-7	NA	CAVGVRYEQYF	TGTGCCGTGGGCGTTAGGTACGAGCAGTACTTC
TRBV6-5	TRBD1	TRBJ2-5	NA	CASSGTGGAETQYF	TGTGCCAGCAGTGGAACAGGGGGCGCGGAGACCCAGTACTTC
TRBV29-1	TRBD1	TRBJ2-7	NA	CSVWTGAYEQYF	TGCAGCGTCTGGACAGGGGCCTACGAGCAGTACTTC
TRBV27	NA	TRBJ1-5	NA	CATSVGVSNQPQHF	TGTGCCACCTCCGTGGGAGTGAGCAATCAGCCCCAGCATTTT
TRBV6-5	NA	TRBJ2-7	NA	CASSYAGTYEQYF	TGTGCCAGCAGTTACGCCGGTACCTACGAGCAGTACTTC
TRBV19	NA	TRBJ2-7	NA	CASSVDRSYEQYF	TGTGCCAGTAGTGTTGACAGGTCCTACGAGCAGTACTTC
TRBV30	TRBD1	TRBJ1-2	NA	CAWRDTGAHLYGYTF	TGTGCCTGGAGAGACACAGGGGCCCACTTGTATGGCTACACCTTC
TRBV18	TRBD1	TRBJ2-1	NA	CASSPQEGGTGGRNEQFF	TGTGCCAGCTCACCTCAGGAGGGGGGGACAGGGGGCAGAAATGAGCAGTTCTTC
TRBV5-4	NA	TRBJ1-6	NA	CASGTGGTRSPLHF	TGTGCCAGCGGGACTGGGGGAACAAGGTCACCCCTCCACTTT
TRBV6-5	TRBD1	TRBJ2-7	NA	CASSWGTGGYEQYF	TGTGCCAGCAGTTGGGGGACAGGGGGCTACGAGCAGTACTTC
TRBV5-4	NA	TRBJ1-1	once	CASSLGAGYTEAFF	TGTGCCAGCAGCTTGGGTGCAGGGTACACTGAAGCTTTCTTT
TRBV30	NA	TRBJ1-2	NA	CAWRGGGRRQDGYTF	TGTGCCTGGAGAGGGGGGGGGCGTCGGCAGGATGGCTACACCTTC
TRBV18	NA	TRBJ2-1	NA	CASSPPSGARYNEQFF	TGTGCCAGCTCACCACCTTCAGGGGCGCGGTACAATGAGCAGTTCTTC
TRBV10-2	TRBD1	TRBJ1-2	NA	CASTMGTGTILYGYTF	TGCGCCAGCACGATGGGGACAGGGACAATCCTTTATGGCTACACCTTC